This T cell receptor beta chain was sequenced during a study of blood T cell repertoires in COVID-19. Study-wide background: Donors in the United States, Italy and Spain gave samples during acute or convalescent COVID-19.

Trimming removed 0 bases at V and 3 bases at J, with 15 bases between. Germline lookup yields CDR1 SGDLS and CDR2 YYNGEE. The CDR3 loop spans 16 amino acids. In the original processing: Reference gene primers were amplified, and this amplification served to estimate nucleated cell counts. Data came from immunoSEQ multiplex PCR; TCRdb stores just in-frame clones and leaves some out. The V and J calls and clone size are taken from that table; D and trimming were inferred from the DNA. In the table there are 77,000 or so clones, about 87% of which are singletons. The source of this sequence is a man aged 45-60 years with active COVID-19. The sample was peripheral blood. The chain employs TRBV9 and TRBJ1-2, with D perhaps matching TRBD1 (6 bases). The CDR3, as DNA: TGTGCCAGCAGCGTAGGGTTCGGGGCAGGGGACTATGGCTACACCTTC. Translated: CASSVGFGAGDYGYTF.